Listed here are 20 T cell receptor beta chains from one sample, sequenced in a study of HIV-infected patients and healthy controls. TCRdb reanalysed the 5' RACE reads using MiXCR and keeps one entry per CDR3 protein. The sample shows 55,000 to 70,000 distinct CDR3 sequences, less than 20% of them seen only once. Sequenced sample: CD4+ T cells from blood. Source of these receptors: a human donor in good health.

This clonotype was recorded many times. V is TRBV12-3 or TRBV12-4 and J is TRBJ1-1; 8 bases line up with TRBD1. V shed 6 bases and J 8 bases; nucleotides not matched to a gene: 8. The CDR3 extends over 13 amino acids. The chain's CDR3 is CASRSTGALEAFF. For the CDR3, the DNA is TGTGCCAGCAGATCGACAGGGGCCCTCGAAGCTTTCTTT.

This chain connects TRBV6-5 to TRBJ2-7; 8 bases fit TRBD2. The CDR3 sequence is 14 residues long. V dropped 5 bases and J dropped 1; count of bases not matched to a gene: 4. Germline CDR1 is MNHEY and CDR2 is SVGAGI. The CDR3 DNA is TGTGCCAGCAGTAGCGGGAGTAATTCCTACGAGCAGTACTTC. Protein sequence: CASSSGSNSYEQYF.

This chain's CDR3 is CASSLQTSSVGELFF. The CDR3 nucleotides read TGTGCCAGCAGCCTTCAGACTAGCTCTGTCGGGGAGCTGTTTTTT. The chain is built from TRBV6-2 or TRBV6-3 and TRBJ2-2; 7 bases are shared with TRBD2. The CDR3 covers 15 residues. Germline CDR1 is MNHEY and CDR2 is SVGEGT. Trimming took 6 bases from V and 7 from J; bases not matched to a gene: 11.

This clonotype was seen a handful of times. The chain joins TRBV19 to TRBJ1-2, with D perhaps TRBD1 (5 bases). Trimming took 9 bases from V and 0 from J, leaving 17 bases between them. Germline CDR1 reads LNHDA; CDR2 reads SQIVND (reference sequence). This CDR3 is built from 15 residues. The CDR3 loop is CASRSRAGANYGYTF. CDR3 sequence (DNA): TGTGCCAGCCGCTCCCGCGCGGGGGCTAACTATGGCTACACCTTC.

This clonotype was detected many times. This CDR3 is CASSLLAGSTDTQYF. In DNA, the CDR3 is TGTGCCAGCAGCTTACTAGCGGGAAGCACAGATACGCAGTATTTT. The chain carries TRBV7-9 and TRBJ2-3, with 9 nucleotides matching TRBD2. This CDR3 is built from 15 residues. Germline-derived CDR1 and CDR2 are SEHNR and FQNEAQ (reference sequence). V lost 2 bases to trimming and J lost 0 bases; unmatched junction nucleotides: 0.

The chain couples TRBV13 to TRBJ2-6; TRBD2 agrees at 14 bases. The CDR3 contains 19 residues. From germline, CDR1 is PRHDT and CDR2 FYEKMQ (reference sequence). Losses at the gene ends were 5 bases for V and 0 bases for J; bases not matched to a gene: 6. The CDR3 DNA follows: TGTGCCAGCAGCCTCCAGGGACTAGCGGGAGTCTCTGGGGCCAACGTCCTGACTTTC. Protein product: CASSLQGLAGVSGANVLTF.

CDR3 nucleotides: TGCAGCGTTGCCCAGGGGTGGGGAATGAACACTGAAGCTTTCTTT. Translated, it gives CSVAQGWGMNTEAFF. The V call is TRBV29-1, the J call TRBJ1-1; the D gene is possibly TRBD1 (6 bases). Germline CDR1 reads SQVTM; CDR2 reads ANQGSEA. This CDR3 has 15 residues. V gave up 4 bases and J gave up 0 bases, with 15 bases separating them. The whole variable domain, remainder taken from reference TRBV29-1 and TRBJ1-1, is SAVISQKPSRDICQRGTSLTIQCQVDSQVTMMFWYRQQPGQSLTLIATANQGSEATYESGFVIDKFPISRPNLTFSTLTVSNMSPEDSSIYLCSVAQGWGMNTEAFFGQGTRLTVV.

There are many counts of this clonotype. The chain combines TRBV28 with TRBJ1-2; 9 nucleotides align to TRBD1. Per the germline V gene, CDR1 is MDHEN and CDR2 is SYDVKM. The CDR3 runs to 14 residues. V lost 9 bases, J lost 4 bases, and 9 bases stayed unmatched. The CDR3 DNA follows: TGTGCCAGTTGGACAGGGGTATCGGTCTATGGCTACACCTTC. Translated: CASWTGVSVYGYTF.

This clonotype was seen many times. This chain's CDR3 is CASGRVDQPQHF. The CDR3 DNA follows: TGTGCCAGCGGCCGTGTCGACCAGCCCCAGCATTTT. This rearrangement joins TRBV6-6 to TRBJ1-5; no definite D call. The CDR3 has 12 residues. In germline, CDR1 is MNHNY, CDR2 SVGAGI (reference sequence). Trimming left V 8 bases short and J 7 bases short, with 12 bases between.

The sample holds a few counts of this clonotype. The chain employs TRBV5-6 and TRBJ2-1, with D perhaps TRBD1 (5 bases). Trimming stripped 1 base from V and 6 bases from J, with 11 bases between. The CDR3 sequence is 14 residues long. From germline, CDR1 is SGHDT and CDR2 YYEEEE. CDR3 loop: CASSLWGSGNEQFF. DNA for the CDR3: TGTGCCAGCAGCTTGTGGGGCTCAGGCAATGAGCAGTTCTTC.

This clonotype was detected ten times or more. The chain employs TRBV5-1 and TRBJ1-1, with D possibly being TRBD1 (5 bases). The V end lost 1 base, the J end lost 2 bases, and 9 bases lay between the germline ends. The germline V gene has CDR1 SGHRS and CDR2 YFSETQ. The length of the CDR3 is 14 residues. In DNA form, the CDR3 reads TGCGCCAGCAGCTTGTCGGGGGTAAACACTGAAGCTTTCTTT. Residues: CASSLSGVNTEAFF.

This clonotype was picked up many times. CDR3 residues: CSVDAGINEKLFF. CDR3 DNA sequence: TGCAGCGTTGATGCGGGGATTAATGAAAAACTGTTTTTT. The chain recombines TRBV29-1 with TRBJ1-4; D unresolved. Germline lookup yields CDR1 SQVTM and CDR2 ANQGSEA. V gave up 3 bases and J gave up 4 bases, with 9 bases separating them. The CDR3 is made up of 13 amino acids.

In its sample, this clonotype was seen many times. The CDR3 nucleotides read TGCAGTGCAGGGGCCGCTGGGCGGGGTGAAGCTTTCTTT. It specifies CSAGAAGRGEAFF. The chain has TRBV20-1 and TRBJ1-1; D perhaps matches TRBD1 (5 bases). The CDR3 spans 13 residues. Looked up from germline, CDR1 is DFQATT and CDR2 is SNEGSKA (reference sequence). Trimming shortened V by 6 bases and J by 7 bases, and 18 bases separated the two germline ends.

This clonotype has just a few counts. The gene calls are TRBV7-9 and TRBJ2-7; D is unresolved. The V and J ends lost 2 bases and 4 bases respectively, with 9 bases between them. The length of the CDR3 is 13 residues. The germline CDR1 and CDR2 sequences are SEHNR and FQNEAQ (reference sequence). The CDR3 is CASSLSSVYEQYF. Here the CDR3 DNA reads TGTGCCAGCAGCTTAAGTTCCGTGTACGAGCAGTACTTC.

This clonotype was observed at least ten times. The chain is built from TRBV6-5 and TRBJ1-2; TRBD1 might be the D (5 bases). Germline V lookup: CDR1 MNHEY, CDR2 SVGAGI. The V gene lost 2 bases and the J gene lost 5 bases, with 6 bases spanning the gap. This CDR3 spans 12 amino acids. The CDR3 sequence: CASSYDRYGYTF. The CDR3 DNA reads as TGTGCCAGCAGTTACGACAGATATGGCTACACCTTC.

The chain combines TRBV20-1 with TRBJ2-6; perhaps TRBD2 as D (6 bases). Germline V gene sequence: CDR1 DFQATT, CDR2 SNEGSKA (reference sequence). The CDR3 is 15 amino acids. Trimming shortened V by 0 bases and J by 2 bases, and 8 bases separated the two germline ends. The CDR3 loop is CSAREAGAGANVLTF. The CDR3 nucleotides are TGCAGTGCTAGAGAAGCGGGTGCTGGGGCCAACGTCCTGACTTTC.

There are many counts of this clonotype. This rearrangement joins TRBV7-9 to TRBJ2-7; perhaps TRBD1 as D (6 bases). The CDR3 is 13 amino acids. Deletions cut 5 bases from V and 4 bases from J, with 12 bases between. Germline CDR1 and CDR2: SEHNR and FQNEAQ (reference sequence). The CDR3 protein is CASSPGQRYEQYF. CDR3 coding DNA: TGTGCCAGCAGCCCGGGACAAAGGTACGAGCAGTACTTC.

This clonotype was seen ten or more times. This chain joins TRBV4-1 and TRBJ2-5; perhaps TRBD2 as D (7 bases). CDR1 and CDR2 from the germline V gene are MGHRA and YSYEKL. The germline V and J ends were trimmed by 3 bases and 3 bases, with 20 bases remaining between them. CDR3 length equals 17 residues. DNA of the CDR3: TGCGCCAGCAGCCACATAAGGGGGGGAGACAGAGAAGAGACCCAGTACTTC. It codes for CASSHIRGGDREETQYF.

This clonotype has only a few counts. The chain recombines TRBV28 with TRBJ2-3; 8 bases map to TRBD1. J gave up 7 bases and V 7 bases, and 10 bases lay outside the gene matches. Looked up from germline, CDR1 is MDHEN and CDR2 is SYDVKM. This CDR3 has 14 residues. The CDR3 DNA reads TGTGCCAGCAATTGGACAGGGTACCGCAATACGCAGTATTTT. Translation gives CASNWTGYRNTQYF.

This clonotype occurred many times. CDR3 amino acids: CASNRRDSQETQYF. The CDR3 DNA follows: TGTGCCAGCAACCGCAGGGACAGCCAAGAGACCCAGTACTTC. This chain joins TRBV5-4 and TRBJ2-5; the match to TRBD1 covers 7 bases. Germline CDR1 SGHNT, CDR2 YYREEE (reference sequence). The trim removed 6 bases at V and 1 base at J, leaving 6 bases unmatched. CDR3 length equals 14 residues.